This T cell receptor beta chain comes out of a study of regulatory T cells in long-lasting Graves disease. Library construction for TCR beta used iRepertoire HTBI primers and Arm-PCR of CDR3 regions. TCRdb re-derived calls from the multiplex PCR reads in MiXCR, one entry per CDR3 protein. The table records 400,000 or so distinct CDR3 sequences, 20% to 30% of them present only once. Study-wide results and caveats: Persistent disease favored TRBV28, TRBJ1-2 and TRBJ2-5.

This clonotype has only a few counts. The antigen is not known. Between the trimmed V and J ends, which lost 3 bases and 9 bases, there was a span of 15 bases. The CDR3 sequence is 14 residues long. Time point meaning: persistent/refractory GD, antithyroid drugs over 5 years with positive TRAb. Isolated PBMC RNA provided the starting material for the TCR library. The chain uses TRBV12-3 or TRBV12-4 and TRBJ1-3; possible D gene TRBD1, 5 bases. The source of this sequence is a female donor with Graves disease. The material sequenced was peripheral blood mononuclear cells (PBMCs), taken when the disease was refractory, from a patient treated with antithyroid drugs. The chain's CDR3 is CASSLMGSGRTIYF. DNA for the CDR3: TGTGCCAGCAGTTTGATGGGGTCAGGGCGCACCATATATTTT.